A selection of T cell receptor beta chains follows, all from one sample in a study of OX40 agonist ivuxolimab in advanced cancers. Sequencing was performed with immunoSEQ multiplex PCR; in TCRdb, only in-frame clones are kept and a portion is missing. Of tens of thousands of clones in the sample, around 84% were seen once. The sample here was CD4+ or CD8+ T cells sorted from blood, taken in a trial of the OX40 agonist ivuxolimab. The receptors originated from an adult with an advanced solid tumor such as melanoma, head and neck, liver or kidney cancer. The CDR3 runs from the conserved cysteine through the conserved F or W. A D gene is named only where the DNA matches it firmly. Size is omitted from some rows. Given values are once, few, many or a class for expanded clones.

. | TRBD1 | TRBJ1-2 | TRBV4-2 | TGTGCCAGCAGCCAAGAGGGGACAGGGGTTGGCTACACCTTC | CASSQEGTGVGYTF
. | TRBD1 | TRBJ1-4 | TRBV18 | TGTGCCAGCTCACCACGGGACAGCGGTGAAAAACTGTTTTTT | CASSPRDSGEKLFF
once | . | TRBJ1-4 | TRBV5-1 | TGCGCCAGCAGCTTGGATGGTCGCGCTAATGAAAAACTGTTTTTT | CASSLDGRANEKLFF
. | TRBD2 | TRBJ2-1 | TRBV19 | TGTGCCAGCAATAAGGGCCCGGGACTAGGCTCCTACAATGAGCAGTTCTTC | CASNKGPGLGSYNEQFF
. | . | TRBJ1-2 | TRBV6-5 | TGTGCCAGCTGCCGGGGTCCCAGCTATGGCTACACCTTC | CASCRGPSYGYTF
few | . | TRBJ2-1 | TRBV9 | TGTGCCAGCAGCGCCACTAGACTCGGTGAGCAGTTCTTC | CASSATRLGEQFF
. | TRBD1 | TRBJ1-1 | TRBV7-8 | TGTGCCAGCAGCTTAAAACTGGACAGGTATGGCTCTGAAGCTTTCTTT | CASSLKLDRYGSEAFF
. | . | TRBJ2-4 | TRBV7-2 | TGTGCCAGCAGCTTAGTCGGCGCCAAAAACATTCAGTACTTC | CASSLVGAKNIQYF
. | TRBD1 | TRBJ1-2 | TRBV19 | TGTGCCAGTAGTTCTCAGCTCCGACAGGGGTCTGTAGGCTACACCTTC | CASSSQLRQGSVGYTF
. | . | TRBJ2-7 | TRBV5-4 | TGTGCCAGCAGCCCGCCGGACCCCGCCTACGAGCAGTACTTC | CASSPPDPAYEQYF
. | . | TRBJ1-6 | TRBV6-5 | TGTGCCAGCAGTTCCCCGAAAGGAAGGATTCGGTCACCCCTCCACTTT | CASSSPKGRIRSPLHF
. | . | TRBJ2-7 | TRBV7-9 | TGTGCCAGCAGCCCCCTCCACCCCGAGCAGTACTTC | CASSPLHPEQYF
. | . | TRBJ2-1 | TRBV29-1 | TGCAGCGTTGATCGACAGGTGGGTGAGCAGTTCTTC | CSVDRQVGEQFF
. | . | TRBJ2-7 | TRBV4-1 | TGCGCCAGCACCCCAGAGCCAGGCCTCTACGAGCAGTACTTC | CASTPEPGLYEQYF
. | . | TRBJ2-2 | TRBV19 | TGTGCCAGTAGTCCGGCCGGGGAGCTGTTTTTT | CASSPAGELFF
. | . | TRBJ1-2 | TRBV19 | TGTGCCAGTACCCAGGGGATAGTAGCTAACTATGGCTACACCTTC | CASTQGIVANYGYTF
. | . | TRBJ2-2 | TRBV28 | TGTGCCAGCAGGCTCGGACCCGCGAACACCGGGGAGCTGTTTTTT | CASRLGPANTGELFF
few | . | TRBJ1-1 | TRBV25-1 | TGTGCCAGCAGTGAGAATCTGAACACTGAAGCTTTCTTT | CASSENLNTEAFF
. | . | TRBJ2-6 | TRBV5-1 | TGCGCCAGCAGCCGGACCTCTGGGGCCAACGTCCTGACTTTC | CASSRTSGANVLTF
. | TRBD2 | TRBJ2-7 | TRBV9 | TGTGCCAGCAGCGTAGGTCTAGCGGGAAACTACGAGCAGTACTTC | CASSVGLAGNYEQYF
once | . | TRBJ1-1 | TRBV7-9 | TGTGCCAGCAGCAACGACAGGCTCACAAACACTGAAGCTTTCTTT | CASSNDRLTNTEAFF
. | . | TRBJ2-5 | TRBV5-1 | TGCGCCAGCAGCTTGGGATGGGGCGGGGGCCTACAAGAGACCCAGTACTTC | CASSLGWGGGLQETQYF
. | TRBD1 | TRBJ2-1 | TRBV14 | TGTGCCAGCAGCCAACCGATCGGGACAGGGGCCCGGGAGCAGTTCTTC | CASSQPIGTGAREQFF
. | . | TRBJ1-6 | TRBV21-1 | TGTGCCAGCAAACCCACGGGTAGCTCCTATAATTCACCCCTCCACTTT | CASKPTGSSYNSPLHF
. | TRBD2 | TRBJ2-4 | TRBV30 | TGTGCCTGGAGCCCATCGGCGGGGGGGGACATTCAGTACTTC | CAWSPSAGGDIQYF
. | . | TRBJ1-3 | TRBV7-6 | TGTGCCAGCAGCCTACTAGACCTAAACTCTGGAAACACCATATATTTT | CASSLLDLNSGNTIYF
. | . | TRBJ2-7 | TRBV7-3 | TGTGCCAGCAGCTTAGGTGCGGGAAAGGGTTACGAGCAGTACTTC | CASSLGAGKGYEQYF
. | TRBD2 | TRBJ2-5 | TRBV2 | TGTGCCAGCAGGCAGGGACTAGGGGGCCAGTACTTC | CASRQGLGGQYF
. | . | TRBJ2-5 | TRBV30 | TGTGCCTGGAACCCGAGGGGAATGGGGACCCAGTACTTC | CAWNPRGMGTQYF
. | TRBD1 | TRBJ1-2 | TRBV6-4 | TGTGCCAGCAGTTTAACAGGGGGCGCAGGAGGCTACACCTTC | CASSLTGGAGGYTF
few | . | TRBJ1-5 | TRBV5-1 | TGCGCCAGCAGCTGGGACGGCGTCAATCAGCCCCAGCATTTT | CASSWDGVNQPQHF
. | . | TRBJ1-2 | TRBV9 | TGTGCCAGCAGCCCCCGAGGGGGGGACTATGGCTACACCTTC | CASSPRGGDYGYTF
. | . | TRBJ2-2 | TRBV21-1 | TGTGCCAGCAGCAAAGGTGGGGGGCCGGGCGGGGAGCTGTTTTTT | CASSKGGGPGGELFF
. | TRBD1 | TRBJ2-2 | TRBV7-7 | TGTGCCAGCAGCAGACAGGGACCCGGGGAGCTGTTTTTT | CASSRQGPGELFF
. | . | TRBJ1-6 | TRBV7-2 | TGTGCCAGCAGCAAGGGTCAGGGATGGAATTCACCCCTCCACTTT | CASSKGQGWNSPLHF
once | . | TRBJ2-2 | TRBV9 | TGTGCCAGCAGCGCCACCCCCGGACTTCTGGAGCTGTTTTTT | CASSATPGLLELFF
. | . | TRBJ1-3 | TRBV19 | TGTGCCAGTAGTAAGGACAGAGCGGCCCACACCATATATTTT | CASSKDRAAHTIYF
. | . | TRBJ1-1 | TRBV7-6 | TGTGCCAGCAGCTTACAGGTGAACACTGAAGCTTTCTTT | CASSLQVNTEAFF
. | . | TRBJ2-5 | TRBV19 | TGTGCCAGTAGTGGCAACCCGGCTAGACAGCAGTACTTC | CASSGNPARQQYF
. | . | TRBJ1-2 | TRBV6-6 | TGTGCCAGCTGCCGGGGTCCCAGCTATGGCTACACCTTC | CASCRGPSYGYTF
. | . | TRBJ1-1 | TRBV18 | TGTGCCAGCTCACCCATGGGGGGAGGCTACACTGAAGCTTTCTTT | CASSPMGGGYTEAFF
. | . | TRBJ1-1 | TRBV7-2 | TGTGCCAGCAGCCGCATATCACCGAACACTGAAGCTTTCTTT | CASSRISPNTEAFF
. | . | TRBJ1-5 | TRBV29-1 | TGCAGCGTTGCTTCTCAGAGGGGACAGCCCCAGCATTTT | CSVASQRGQPQHF
. | TRBD1 | TRBJ2-1 | TRBV30 | TGTGCCTGGAGTCCGGACAGGGCCTCCTACAATGAGCAGTTCTTC | CAWSPDRASYNEQFF
. | . | TRBJ2-3 | TRBV30 | TGTGCCTCCAAGGTGGTAGCCGATACGCAGTATTTT | CASKVVADTQYF
. | . | TRBJ1-6 | TRBV5-5 | TGTGCCAGCAGCCCGCGGACCGACACACCCCTCCACTTT | CASSPRTDTPLHF
. | . | TRBJ2-3 | TRBV2 | TGTGCCAGCAGTGACTTGGGCCTGTCGGGGGTCCAGGATACGCAGTATTTT | CASSDLGLSGVQDTQYF
. | . | TRBJ2-2 | TRBV5-1 | TGCGCCAGCAGCTTGGCCAACAGGGCCACCGGGGAGCTGTTTTTT | CASSLANRATGELFF
. | . | TRBJ1-5 | TRBV7-9 | TGTGCCAGCAGCCCAGGGAGTGGACAGCCCCAGCATTTT | CASSPGSGQPQHF
. | TRBD1 | TRBJ1-3 | TRBV30 | TGTGCCTGGAGTTTCAGGGGGCAAGGAAACACCATATATTTT | CAWSFRGQGNTIYF
. | TRBD2 | TRBJ2-1 | TRBV6-1 | TGTGCCAGCAGTGCCCTGGGACTAGCGGGGGCCTCAGGTGAGCAGTTCTTC | CASSALGLAGASGEQFF
few | TRBD2 | TRBJ2-1 | TRBV7-6 | TGTGCCAGCAGCTTAGAATCGGGGGGGACCTTTTTGAATGAGCAGTTCTTC | CASSLESGGTFLNEQFF
. | TRBD1 | TRBJ1-2 | TRBV4-3 | TGCGCCAGCAGCCCCGCCCGACAGGGCAACTATGGCTACACCTTC | CASSPARQGNYGYTF
. | . | TRBJ2-1 | TRBV15 | TGTGCCACCAGGCTTCAGCGGACATACAATGAGCAGTTCTTC | CATRLQRTYNEQFF